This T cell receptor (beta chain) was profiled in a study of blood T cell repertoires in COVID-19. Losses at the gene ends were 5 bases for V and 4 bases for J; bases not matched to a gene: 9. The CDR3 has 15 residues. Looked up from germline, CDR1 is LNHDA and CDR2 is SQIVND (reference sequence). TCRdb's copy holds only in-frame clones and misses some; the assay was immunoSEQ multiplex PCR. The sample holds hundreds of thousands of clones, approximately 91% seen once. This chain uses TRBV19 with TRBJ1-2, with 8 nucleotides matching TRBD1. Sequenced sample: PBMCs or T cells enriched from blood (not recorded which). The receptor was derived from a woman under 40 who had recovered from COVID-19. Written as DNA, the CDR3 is TGTGCCAGTAGTCCCGACAGGGGACGAGGCTATGGCTACACCTTC. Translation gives CASSPDRGRGYGYTF. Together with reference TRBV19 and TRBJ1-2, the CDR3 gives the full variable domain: DGGITQSPKYLFRKEGQNVTLSCEQNLNHDAMYWYRQDPGQGLRLIYYSQIVNDFQKGDIAEGYSVSREKKESFPLTVTSAQKNPTAFYLCASSPDRGRGYGYTFGSGTRLTVV.